A selection of T cell receptor beta chains follows, all from one sample in a study of T cells in Graves' hyperthyroidism and ophthalmopathy. TCRdb re-analysed the multiplex PCR reads in MiXCR, keeping a single row per CDR3 protein. The sample comprises more than 300,000 distinct CDR3 sequences, approximately 13% of which are singletons, and about 11% rests with the top ten. The sample consisted of blood. The source is a woman aged 55-69 years with Graves' hyperthyroidism. CDR3s include the opening cysteine and the closing phenylalanine or tryptophan. The D gene is left open where the match is weak. A row's size may be missing; if present it is once, few, many or a size class.

size	D	V	J	CDR3	DNA
many	TRBD1	TRBV2	TRBJ2-2	CASHRDRVAGELFF	TGTGCCAGCCACCGGGACAGGGTCGCCGGGGAGCTGTTTTTT
many	NA	TRBV7-2	TRBJ2-1	CASSRGAETYNEQFF	TGTGCCAGCAGCAGGGGAGCGGAGACCTACAATGAGCAGTTCTTC
NA	TRBD2	TRBV20-1	TRBJ2-3	CSAHFSTGTSGASTDTQYF	TGCAGTGCCCACTTTTCCACCGGGACTAGCGGAGCTAGCACAGATACGCAGTATTTT
many	NA	TRBV29-1	TRBJ1-2	CSVFGGLNYGYTF	TGCAGCGTTTTCGGGGGACTGAACTATGGCTACACCTTC
few	TRBD2	TRBV20-1	TRBJ2-7	CSARVPLAGDDEQYF	TGCAGTGCTAGAGTTCCACTAGCGGGAGATGACGAGCAGTACTTC
many	NA	TRBV18	TRBJ2-3	CASSPMAVSTDTQYF	TGTGCCAGCTCACCCATGGCGGTAAGCACAGATACGCAGTATTTT
NA	TRBD1	TRBV11-2	TRBJ2-3	CASSLDPTGGTQYF	TGTGCCAGCAGCTTAGACCCGACAGGGGGTACGCAGTATTTT
many	TRBD1	TRBV24-1	TRBJ1-2	CATSDTRRDREGGYTF	TGTGCCACCAGTGATACTCGCCGGGACAGGGAGGGCGGCTACACCTTC
many	NA	TRBV6-5	TRBJ2-1	CASSYGGTVGVGVYNEQFF	TGTGCCAGCAGTTACGGCGGGACAGTTGGGGTGGGGGTATACAATGAGCAGTTCTTC
NA	NA	TRBV12-5	TRBJ1-6	CASGLVLGFNSPLHF	TGTGCTAGTGGTTTGGTACTGGGGTTTAATTCACCCCTCCACTTT
many	NA	TRBV30	TRBJ2-4	CAWSPKVGVGAKNIQYF	TGTGCCTGGAGTCCAAAGGTCGGCGTGGGAGCCAAAAACATTCAGTACTTC
many	TRBD2	TRBV20-1	TRBJ2-7	CSGRSGSSYEQYF	TGCAGTGGCCGTAGCGGGAGCTCCTACGAGCAGTACTTC
NA	NA	TRBV19	TRBJ2-7	CASSITAVVTYEQYF	TGTGCCAGTAGTATCACGGCAGTAGTCACCTACGAGCAGTACTTC
few	TRBD1	TRBV7-9	TRBJ2-1	CASSSLSRDRINNEQFF	TGTGCCAGCAGCTCTCTCTCCCGGGACAGGATAAACAATGAGCAGTTCTTC
NA	NA	TRBV6-5	TRBJ2-4	CASSYSRQDLAKNIQYF	TGTGCCAGCAGTTACTCGAGACAGGACCTAGCCAAAAACATTCAGTACTTC
NA	NA	TRBV5-6	TRBJ1-1	CASSFGVVNTEAFF	TGTGCCAGCAGCTTCGGTGTCGTGAACACTGAAGCTTTCTTT
many	TRBD2	TRBV13	TRBJ2-3	CASSLAARLAGLLNTQYF	TGTGCCAGCAGCTTAGCCGCCCGACTAGCGGGTCTTCTAAATACGCAGTATTTT
many	NA	TRBV5-1	TRBJ1-1	CASSLSGGRGYTEAFF	TGCGCCAGCAGCTTGAGTGGAGGGCGCGGATACACTGAAGCTTTCTTT
many	TRBD2	TRBV20-1	TRBJ2-7	CSAASRIAGAYEQYF	TGCAGTGCTGCTTCCCGTATAGCGGGAGCTTACGAGCAGTACTTC
once	NA	TRBV2	TRBJ1-2	CASITTGTGYTF	TGTGCCAGCATTACCACAGGGACCGGCTACACCTTC
many	TRBD1	TRBV27	TRBJ2-1	CASSSGQGINNEQFF	TGTGCCAGCAGTTCCGGACAGGGAATAAACAATGAGCAGTTCTTC
many	NA	TRBV19	TRBJ1-1	CASSVTGSSEAFF	TGTGCCAGTAGCGTTACAGGGAGTAGTGAAGCTTTCTTT
many	TRBD1	TRBV7-9	TRBJ2-1	CASSYGQGVYNEQFF	TGTGCCAGCAGCTACGGACAGGGTGTGTACAATGAGCAGTTCTTC
many	NA	TRBV27	TRBJ1-1	CASTAGGVKNTEAFF	TGTGCCAGCACCGCCGGTGGGGTCAAGAACACTGAAGCTTTCTTT
NA	TRBD2	TRBV19	TRBJ2-2	CASSIVGLARDTGELFF	TGTGCCAGTAGTATAGTGGGACTAGCTCGCGACACCGGGGAGCTGTTTTTT
few	TRBD2	TRBV27	TRBJ2-2	CASTGLGLGETGELFF	TGTGCCAGCACCGGGTTGGGACTAGGCGAAACCGGGGAGCTGTTTTTT
NA	NA	TRBV29-1	TRBJ1-1	CSVEGDMNTEAFF	TGCAGCGTTGAAGGGGACATGAACACTGAAGCTTTCTTT
many	NA	TRBV7-6	TRBJ2-7	CASSLLGGTYEQYF	TGTGCCAGCAGCTTACTCGGCGGCACCTACGAGCAGTACTTC
NA	NA	TRBV29-1	TRBJ2-2	CSVEDEVGELFF	TGCAGCGTTGAAGACGAGGTCGGGGAGCTGTTTTTT
few	NA	TRBV6-1	TRBJ2-1	CASSPETGGAAGGTLNEQFF	TGTGCCAGCAGCCCCGAGACAGGGGGCGCGGCGGGAGGGACCCTCAATGAGCAGTTCTTC
NA	TRBD2	TRBV11-3	TRBJ2-1	CASSFRLAEQYNEQFF	TGTGCCAGCAGCTTTAGACTAGCGGAACAATACAATGAGCAGTTCTTC
many	NA	TRBV5-1	TRBJ2-3	CASSFDGSTDTQYF	TGCGCCAGCAGCTTCGACGGAAGCACAGATACGCAGTATTTT
many	NA	TRBV4-1	TRBJ1-1	CASSQLGQGPEAFF	TGCGCCAGCAGCCAATTAGGGCAGGGGCCTGAAGCTTTCTTT
NA	NA	TRBV29-1	TRBJ1-2	CSVRPTPNYGYTF	TGCAGCGTACGACCGACTCCCAACTATGGCTACACCTTC
few	TRBD1	TRBV19	TRBJ2-5	CAGSQQGSQETQYF	TGTGCCGGTAGCCAACAGGGGAGCCAAGAGACCCAGTACTTC
few	TRBD1	TRBV10-3	TRBJ2-7	CAIPGQGTYEQYF	TGTGCCATCCCGGGACAGGGAACCTACGAGCAGTACTTC
many	TRBD2	TRBV29-1	TRBJ2-7	CSVGPPGDYSYEQYF	TGCAGCGTTGGACCCCCCGGGGACTACTCCTACGAGCAGTACTTC
many	NA	TRBV5-1	TRBJ1-1	CASRPGLSTEAFF	TGCGCCAGCAGGCCCGGGTTGAGCACTGAAGCTTTCTTT
many	TRBD1	TRBV11-2	TRBJ2-1	CASSSFRTGSYNEQFF	TGTGCCAGCAGCTCCTTTCGGACAGGTTCCTACAATGAGCAGTTCTTC
many	TRBD1	TRBV19	TRBJ2-2	CASRRGQGIGELFF	TGTGCCAGTAGGAGGGGACAGGGGATCGGGGAGCTGTTTTTT
NA	TRBD1	TRBV15	TRBJ1-2	CATSRDGTGVGYTF	TGTGCCACCAGCAGAGATGGGACAGGGGTCGGCTACACCTTC
NA	NA	TRBV24-1	TRBJ1-2	CATSDSGGGSGAPYGYTF	TGTGCCACCAGTGATTCTGGGGGGGGGTCAGGCGCCCCCTATGGCTACACCTTC
few	TRBD2	TRBV9	TRBJ2-3	CASAGLTSARAAQYF	TGTGCCAGCGCCGGCTTGACTAGCGCCAGGGCCGCGCAGTATTTT
many	TRBD1	TRBV3-1	TRBJ1-1	CASSQLRDRAMNTEAFF	TGTGCCAGCAGCCAACTAAGGGACAGGGCAATGAACACTGAAGCTTTCTTT
NA	NA	TRBV27	TRBJ2-3	CASSWKRSSTDTQYF	TGTGCCAGCAGTTGGAAGCGGTCTAGCACAGATACGCAGTATTTT
few	TRBD1	TRBV19	TRBJ1-3	CASSPLTGDGNTIYF	TGTGCCAGTAGTCCCCTGACAGGGGATGGAAACACCATATATTTT
NA	NA	TRBV20-1	TRBJ2-7	CGARARRNFEQYF	TGCGGTGCTAGAGCGAGGCGGAACTTCGAGCAGTACTTC
many	NA	TRBV20-1	TRBJ1-3	CSAVANSGNTIYF	TGCAGTGCTGTAGCAAACTCTGGAAACACCATATATTTT
NA	TRBD2	TRBV20-1	TRBJ2-1	CSATVSGSLMDEQFF	TGCAGTGCTACGGTCAGCGGGAGTCTTATGGATGAGCAGTTCTTC
many	NA	TRBV7-9	TRBJ2-7	CASTPAEIYEQYF	TGTGCCAGCACCCCGGCAGAAATCTACGAGCAGTACTTC
many	TRBD2	TRBV20-1	TRBJ2-7	CSASRSGRGEQYF	TGCAGTGCTAGTCGGAGCGGGAGGGGGGAGCAGTACTTC
few	NA	TRBV4-1	TRBJ2-5	CASSQDEGGETQYF	TGCGCCAGCAGCCAAGATGAGGGGGGAGAGACCCAGTACTTC
NA	NA	TRBV18	TRBJ2-1	CASSSNGPAYNEQFF	TGTGCCAGCTCATCGAACGGGCCAGCCTACAATGAGCAGTTCTTC
many	NA	TRBV28	TRBJ2-5	CASSPLGQGGRETQYF	TGTGCCAGCAGTCCCCTAGGACAGGGAGGGAGAGAGACCCAGTACTTC